These 17 T cell receptor beta chains originate from one sample sequenced in a study of siplizumab effects on memory and regulatory T cells. The method was immunoSEQ multiplex PCR; TCRdb's version includes in-frame clones alone and lacks a portion of them. The table lists about 64,000 clones, just over 95% of them singletons, with about 0.1% in the top ten. Sequences were obtained from naive CD8+ T cells sorted from blood. The receptors come from a human donor in good health.

Turning to this clone: A junction boundary mismatches the germline segment, possibly from a read error. Other DNA sequences from this sample encode an identical CDR3 as well. The chain links TRBV4-3 to TRBJ2-2, with D possibly being TRBD2 (5 bases). The CDR3 spans 17 residues. The germline CDR1 and CDR2 sequences are LGHNA and YSLEER. CDR3 in amino acids: CASSQDVGSLTTGELFF. As DNA, the CDR3 is TGCGCCAGCAGCCAAGATGTAGGGAGCCTTACCACCGGGGAGTTGTTTTTT.

The rearrangement joins TRBV30 to TRBJ2-7; 9 bases fit TRBD1. The CDR3 totals 15 residues. The germline gives CDR1 GTSNPN, CDR2 SVGIG (reference sequence). The V gene end was trimmed by 1 base and the J gene end by 6 bases; junction bases not matched to a gene: 10. The DNA of the CDR3 is TGTGCCTGGAGTGCCCCGGGACAGGGTACGTTCGAGCAGTACTTC. Amino acids: CAWSAPGQGTFEQYF.

V gene TRBV19 combines with J gene TRBJ2-7; 9 positions match TRBD2. The CDR3 length is 13 residues. Germline lookup yields CDR1 LNHDA and CDR2 SQIVND (reference sequence). After removal of 6 bases from V and 2 bases from J, the junction contained 2 bases not matched to a gene. The CDR3 nucleotides are TGTGCCAGTAGACTAGCGGGTACCTACGAGCAGTACTTC. This translates into CASRLAGTYEQYF. The full variable domain, completed using reference TRBV19 and TRBJ2-7, is DGGITQSPKYLFRKEGQNVTLSCEQNLNHDAMYWYRQDPGQGLRLIYYSQIVNDFQKGDIAEGYSVSREKKESFPLTVTSAQKNPTAFYLCASRLAGTYEQYFGPGTRLTVT.

The V gene is TRBV4-3, the J gene TRBJ1-3; a weak D match, TRBD1 (5 bases). Deletions cut 0 bases from V and 2 bases from J, with 5 bases between. The germline CDR1 and CDR2 sequences are LGHNA and YSLEER. This CDR3 spans 14 amino acids. The CDR3 here is CASSQDRAGNTIYF. As DNA, the CDR3 is TGCGCCAGCAGCCAAGACAGGGCTGGAAACACCATATATTTT.

The V and J genes are TRBV5-6 and TRBJ1-6; 10 bases are shared with TRBD1. Looked up from germline, CDR1 is SGHDT and CDR2 is YYEEEE. This CDR3 spans 14 amino acids. V trimming: 4 bases; J trimming: 10 bases; junction bases outside the gene matches: 5. The CDR3 spells CASSLGQGRSPLHF. For the CDR3, the DNA is TGTGCCAGCAGCCTGGGACAGGGGAGGTCACCCCTCCACTTT.

A note on this clone: A read error may account for a junction end that differs from germline. This rearrangement joins TRBV5-1 to TRBJ2-7; D is possibly TRBD2 (5 bases). This CDR3 is 13 amino acids long. From germline, CDR1 is SGHRS and CDR2 YFSETQ. The CDR3 reads CASSLTSTGIPAF. In DNA form, the CDR3 reads TGCGCCAGCAGCTTGACATCTACCGGGATACCGGCTTTC. Using reference TRBV5-1 and TRBJ2-7 for the parts outside the CDR3, the full variable domain is KAGVTQTPRYLIKTRGQQVTLSCSPISGHRSVSWYQQTPGQGLQFLFEYFSETQRNKGNFPGRFSGRQFSNSRSEMNVSTLELGDSALYLCASSLTSTGIPAFGPGTRLTVT.

The chain recombines TRBV27 with TRBJ2-1; 10 bases align to TRBD2. J gave up 3 bases and V 7 bases, and 6 bases lay outside the gene matches. The germline V gene encodes CDR1 MNHEY and CDR2 SMNVEV (reference sequence). The CDR3 extends over 15 amino acids. The DNA of the CDR3 is TGTGCCAGCACCTCGGGACTAGCGTTCTACAATGAGCAGTTCTTC. As protein: CASTSGLAFYNEQFF.

The chain joins TRBV6-4 to TRBJ2-3; 8 bases agree with TRBD2. The CDR3 has 15 amino acids. Unmatched junction bases numbered 9, after V lost 2 bases and J lost 8 bases. Germline V gene lookup returns CDR1 MRHNA and CDR2 SNTAGT. CDR3 sequence: CASSDTGGALGTQYF. CDR3 coding DNA: TGTGCCAGCAGTGACACCGGGGGGGCTTTGGGTACGCAGTATTTT.

The rearrangement joins TRBV27 to TRBJ2-5; no reliable D call. Trimming removed 7 bases from V and 0 bases from J, with 9 bases in between. CDR1 and CDR2 from the germline V gene are MNHEY and SMNVEV (reference sequence). CDR3 length: 13 residues. This chain's CDR3 is CASTGPNQETQYF. The CDR3 coding sequence is TGTGCCAGCACAGGACCCAACCAAGAGACCCAGTACTTC.

This clone appeared a single time. The chain employs TRBV5-4 and TRBJ2-3, with D possibly matching TRBD2 (7 bases). Germline V gene sequence: CDR1 SGHNT, CDR2 YYREEE (reference sequence). The CDR3 length is 15 residues. The V end was cut by 2 bases, the J end by 5 bases, with 15 bases between. This CDR3 is CASSLRGGGKDTQYF. CDR3 DNA sequence: TGTGCCAGCAGCTTACGAGGGGGGGGAAAAGATACGCAGTATTTT.

V and J are TRBV12-2 and TRBJ2-7; the table's D call, TRBD1, was not checked against the DNA. TRBV12-2 is a documented pseudogene. This CDR3 comprises 18 residues. The CDR3 DNA reads TGTGCAAGTCGCAAACCGGGGGCAACCGGACAGGGGGCAACGGAGCAGTACTTC. It encodes CASRKPGATGQGATEQYF.

The V and J genes are TRBV29-1 and TRBJ1-2; 9 bases are shared with TRBD1. Germline loops: CDR1 SQVTM, CDR2 ANQGSEA. The trim removed 7 bases at V and 6 bases at J, leaving 6 bases unmatched. CDR3 length: 12 residues. Here the CDR3 DNA reads TGCAGCGCCCCCGGGACAGGGCATGGCTACACCTTC. This codes for CSAPGTGHGYTF.

This chain links TRBV29-1 with TRBJ1-4, with D unclear. The germline V gene has CDR1 SQVTM and CDR2 ANQGSEA. This CDR3 is 13 amino acids long. Trimming removed 1 base at V and 13 bases at J, with 16 bases between. The DNA of the CDR3 is TGCAGCGTTGAAGTTGTATGGCCCGAGGGACTGTTTTTT. Translated: CSVEVVWPEGLFF.

This clone came up once. The V gene is TRBV28, the J gene TRBJ2-2, with 10 bases lining up with TRBD1. The length of the CDR3 is 15 residues. V lost 6 bases and J lost 6; bases outside the gene matches: 7. CDR1 is MDHEN and CDR2 is SYDVKM in the germline V gene. The CDR3 reads CASSSRDRGAGELFF. CDR3 DNA: TGTGCCAGCAGCTCACGGGACAGGGGAGCCGGGGAGCTGTTTTTT.

This chain links TRBV29-1 with TRBJ1-2; no clear D gene. With 3 bases removed from V and 0 bases from J, the gap between germline ends came to 11 bases. The length of the CDR3 is 14 residues. The V gene's germline CDR1 is SQVTM and CDR2 ANQGSEA. The CDR3 DNA sequence: TGCAGCGTTGACTCGTATCAAACTAACTATGGCTACACCTTC. The encoded protein is CSVDSYQTNYGYTF. Filled out from reference TRBV29-1 and TRBJ1-2, the complete variable domain reads SAVISQKPSRDICQRGTSLTIQCQVDSQVTMMFWYRQQPGQSLTLIATANQGSEATYESGFVIDKFPISRPNLTFSTLTVSNMSPEDSSIYLCSVDSYQTNYGYTFGSGTRLTVV.

The chain has TRBV7-2 and TRBJ1-1; D gene uncertain. V lost 1 base and J 0 bases, leaving 6 bases between the germline ends. The CDR3 sequence is 14 residues long. Germline CDR1 and CDR2: SGHTA and FQGNSA. The CDR3 loop reads CASSLGTLNTEAFF. In DNA, the CDR3 is TGTGCCAGCAGCTTAGGGACCTTGAACACTGAAGCTTTCTTT. Full variable domain (missing parts from reference TRBV7-2 and TRBJ1-1): GAGVSQSPSNKVTEKGKDVELRCDPISGHTALYWYRQSLGQGLEFLIYFQGNSAPDKSGLPSDRFSAERTGGSVSTLTIQRTQQEDSAVYLCASSLGTLNTEAFFGQGTRLTVV.

This sequence joins TRBV4-1 and TRBJ1-3; the D is unclear. The CDR3 spans 14 residues. With 3 bases removed from V and 1 base from J, the gap between germline ends came to 7 bases. Per germline, CDR1 MGHRA and CDR2 YSYEKL. The CDR3 bases are TGCGCCAGCAGCCAGACGGGATCTGGAAACACCATATATTTT. Translated: CASSQTGSGNTIYF.